This T cell receptor beta chain was captured in a study of PD-L1 blockade in urothelial cancer. Study information: Anywhere from 0 to 3 prior chemotherapy regimens had been received by patients. Blood analysis occurred 3 weeks (second dose) and 6 weeks after treatment start.

This CDR3 region has 13 residues. Deletions cut 6 bases from V and 4 bases from J, with 12 bases between. CDR1 MNHEY and CDR2 SVGAGI come from the germline V gene. TCRdb keeps only in-frame clones here, not all; method: immunoSEQ multiplex PCR. In the table there are 95,000 or so clones, more than 75% of which are singletons. Time point given: pretreatment peripheral blood. J is TRBJ1-2 and V is TRBV6-5; D might be TRBD1 (5 bases). This clonotype originated in a man aged 55 to 70 with urothelial cancer. This material consisted of PBMCs, taken around atezolizumab (anti-PD-L1) treatment. CDR3 bases: TGTGCCAGCAGGGGAGGGGATCCCTATGGCTACACCTTC. It encodes CASRGGDPYGYTF.